This record looks at one T cell receptor beta chain sequence and its context. The antigen remains unidentified. The germline V gene encodes CDR1 SQVTM and CDR2 ANQGSEA. The CDR3 length is 15 residues. Trimming took 5 bases from V and 0 from J; bases not matched to a gene: 5. Primers: 60 Vbeta forward and 13 Jbeta reverse. Libraries were prepared by immunoSEQ multiplex PCR; TCRdb keeps only in-frame clonotypes and omits some of them. The data contain 35,000 to 55,000 clones, 51% of them singletons. This sample stems from a study of cytomegalovirus exposure and HLA in healthy donors. Study conclusions and caveats: It was taken for granted in presence/absence analyses that sequencing depth across donors was roughly uniform. Under in vitro conditions, a few CMV-associated chains were confirmed as specific for CMV antigens.

This chain uses TRBV29-1 with TRBJ1-5, with 9 bases matching TRBD1. Material: PBMCs. The clonotype originates from a man in his 60s in good health and CMV-seronegative. The CDR3 sequence is CSVLQGAGSNQPQHF. In DNA form, the CDR3 reads TGCAGCGTTTTACAGGGGGCAGGTAGCAATCAGCCCCAGCATTTT.